Sequencing of this TCR beta chain was carried out in a study of T cells in Graves' hyperthyroidism and ophthalmopathy. This clonotype has a count of ten or more. V lost 2 bases to trimming and J lost 5 bases; unmatched junction nucleotides: 16. This CDR3 is 18 amino acids long. Germline loops: CDR1 SGHRS, CDR2 YFSETQ. RNA transcripts provided the source from which TCR beta CDR3 regions were amplified. The HTBI set primed first-round TCR CDR3 RT-PCR. TCRdb analysed the multiplex PCR reads with MiXCR anew, one entry per CDR3 protein. The table records about 640,000 distinct CDR3 sequences, less than 25% of them present only once.

The clonotype originates from a man aged 25-45 years with Graves' ophthalmopathy. The sample was blood. The chain uses TRBV5-1 and TRBJ2-1; 7 nucleotides agree with TRBD2. The CDR3 nucleotides are TGCGCCAGCAGCTTTGAGATAAGTCGGCTAGCGGAGAACAATGAGCAGTTCTTC. It codes for CASSFEISRLAENNEQFF. Full variable domain (rest looked up from reference TRBV5-1 and TRBJ2-1): KAGVTQTPRYLIKTRGQQVTLSCSPISGHRSVSWYQQTPGQGLQFLFEYFSETQRNKGNFPGRFSGRQFSNSRSEMNVSTLELGDSALYLCASSFEISRLAENNEQFFGPGTRLTVL.